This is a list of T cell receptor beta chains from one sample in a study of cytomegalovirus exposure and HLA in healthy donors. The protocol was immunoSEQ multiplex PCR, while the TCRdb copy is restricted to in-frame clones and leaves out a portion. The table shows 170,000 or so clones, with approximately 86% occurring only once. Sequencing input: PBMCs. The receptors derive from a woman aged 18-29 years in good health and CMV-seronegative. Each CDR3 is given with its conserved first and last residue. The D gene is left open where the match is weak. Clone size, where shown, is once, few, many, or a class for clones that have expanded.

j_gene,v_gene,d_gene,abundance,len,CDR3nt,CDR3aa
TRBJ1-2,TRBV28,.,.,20,TGTGCCAGCAGTTTATCCTTGCGGGGATTCAGGAAGGCCCTCCTCTATGGCTACACCTTC,CASSLSLRGFRKALLYGYTF
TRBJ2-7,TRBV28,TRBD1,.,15,TGTGCCAGCAGTTTTCGGGGGACAGGGTCCTACGAGCAGTACTTC,CASSFRGTGSYEQYF
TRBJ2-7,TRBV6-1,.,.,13,TGTGCCACCCGGGGAGAGAGCTCCTACGAGCAGTACTTC,CATRGESSYEQYF
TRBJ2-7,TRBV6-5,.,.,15,TGTGCCAGCACCCAAACCCACAGGGCAACCTACGAGCAGTACTTC,CASTQTHRATYEQYF
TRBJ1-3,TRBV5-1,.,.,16,TGCGCCAGCAGCTTGGCGTCAGGGGAAGGTGGAAACACCATATATTTT,CASSLASGEGGNTIYF
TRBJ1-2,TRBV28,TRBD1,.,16,TGTGCCAGCACTATCTTAATCCGGGACAGGGGAGATGGCTACACCTTC,CASTILIRDRGDGYTF
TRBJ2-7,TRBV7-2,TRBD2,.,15,TGTGCCAGCAGCTTAGAGGCTAGCGGGGGCTACGAGCAGTACTTC,CASSLEASGGYEQYF
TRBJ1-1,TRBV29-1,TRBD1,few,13,TGCAGCACCCGACAGGGGACGAACACTGAAGCTTTCTTT,CSTRQGTNTEAFF
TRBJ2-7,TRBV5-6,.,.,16,TGTGCCAGCAGCTACGTCAGGGGAGGGACGTCCGACGAGCAGTACTTC,CASSYVRGGTSDEQYF
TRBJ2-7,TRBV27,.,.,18,TGTGCCAGCAGTGGAGTATCTGGGCCTCCTAAAGGGGGATACGAGCAGTACTTC,CASSGVSGPPKGGYEQYF
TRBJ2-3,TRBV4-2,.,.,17,TGTGCCAGCAGCCAAGAAATTCGGACTTCGGCCCCAGATACGCAGTATTTT,CASSQEIRTSAPDTQYF
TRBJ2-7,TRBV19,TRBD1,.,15,TGTGCCAGTAGTATACGTGGGCAGGGGGCAAACGAGCAGTACTTC,CASSIRGQGANEQYF